This T cell receptor (beta chain) was obtained from a study of monozygotic twins with inflammatory bowel disease. CDR3 size: 18 residues. Nested PCRs (around 15 and 9 cycles, two total) were applied to TCRalpha and TCRbeta cDNA. TCRdb re-analyzed the 5' RACE reads; it lists each CDR3 protein once, without DNA. The listing contains about 140,000 distinct CDR3 sequences. The receptor comes from a human donor with ulcerative colitis or Crohn's disease, or a healthy co-twin of an affected twin (not recorded which). V gene TRBV12-3 or TRBV12-4 combines with J gene TRBJ2-2; the D call of TRBD1 rests on TCRdb alone, since no DNA is present to check it. Sequencing was performed on blood. CDR3 region: CASRPHIRGSANTGELFF.